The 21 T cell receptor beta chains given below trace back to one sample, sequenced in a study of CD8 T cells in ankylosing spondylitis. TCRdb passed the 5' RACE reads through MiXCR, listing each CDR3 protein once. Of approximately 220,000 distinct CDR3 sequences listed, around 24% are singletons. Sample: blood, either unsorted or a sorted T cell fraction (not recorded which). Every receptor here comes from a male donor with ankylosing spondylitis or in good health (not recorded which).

CDR3 amino acids: CSVTGTGPHISYNEQFF. As DNA, the CDR3 is TGCAGTGTGACCGGGACAGGGCCACATATCTCCTACAATGAGCAGTTCTTC. The genes are TRBV20-1 and TRBJ2-1; TRBD1 aligns across 9 bases. The CDR3 is made up of 17 amino acids. Germline V gives CDR1 DFQATT, CDR2 SNEGSKA (reference sequence). With 7 bases clipped from V and 0 bases from J, the junction kept 13 bases outside the gene matches.

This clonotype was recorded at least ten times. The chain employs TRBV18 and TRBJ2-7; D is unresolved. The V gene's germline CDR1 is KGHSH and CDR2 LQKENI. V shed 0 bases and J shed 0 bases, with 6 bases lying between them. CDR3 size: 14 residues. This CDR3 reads CASSPPFGSYEQYF. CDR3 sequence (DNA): TGTGCCAGCTCACCACCGTTCGGCTCCTACGAGCAGTACTTC.

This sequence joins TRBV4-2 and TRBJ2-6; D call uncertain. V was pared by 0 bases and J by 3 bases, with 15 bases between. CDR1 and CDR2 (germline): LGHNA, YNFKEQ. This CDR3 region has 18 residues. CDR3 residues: CASSQDGQASRGANVLTF. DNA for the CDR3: TGTGCCAGCAGCCAAGATGGGCAGGCTTCCCGTGGGGCCAACGTCCTGACTTTC.

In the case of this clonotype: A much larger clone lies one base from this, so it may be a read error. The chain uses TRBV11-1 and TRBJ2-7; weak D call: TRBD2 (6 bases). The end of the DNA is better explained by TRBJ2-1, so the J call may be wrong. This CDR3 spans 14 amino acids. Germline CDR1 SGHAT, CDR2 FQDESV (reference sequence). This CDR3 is CASSLFGSSYEQFF. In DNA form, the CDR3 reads TGTGCCAGCAGCTTATTCGGGAGCTCCTACGAGCAGTTCTTC.

The CDR3: CASRQGRFEKLFF. In DNA, the CDR3 is TGTGCCAGTCGACAGGGGCGGTTTGAAAAACTGTTTTTT. The chain carries TRBV10-3 and TRBJ1-4, with TRBD1 matching 8 bases. V lost 10 bases, J lost 7 bases, and 8 bases stayed unmatched. This CDR3 is 13 amino acids long. Germline-derived CDR1 and CDR2 are ENHRY and SYGVKD.

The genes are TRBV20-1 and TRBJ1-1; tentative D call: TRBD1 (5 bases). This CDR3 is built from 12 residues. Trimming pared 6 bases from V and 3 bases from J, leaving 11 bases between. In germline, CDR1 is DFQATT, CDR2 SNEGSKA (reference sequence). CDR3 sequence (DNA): TGCAGTGCCAAAGCAGGGTACACTGAAGCTTTCTTT. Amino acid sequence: CSAKAGYTEAFF.

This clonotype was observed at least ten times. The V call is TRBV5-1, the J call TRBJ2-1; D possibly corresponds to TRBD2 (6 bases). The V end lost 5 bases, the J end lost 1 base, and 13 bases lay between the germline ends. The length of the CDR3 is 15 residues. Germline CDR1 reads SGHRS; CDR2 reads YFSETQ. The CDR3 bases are TGCGCCAGCAGGGACCGGGAGCATTCCTACAATGAGCAGTTCTTC. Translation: CASRDREHSYNEQFF. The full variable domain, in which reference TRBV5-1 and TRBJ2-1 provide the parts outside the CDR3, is KAGVTQTPRYLIKTRGQQVTLSCSPISGHRSVSWYQQTPGQGLQFLFEYFSETQRNKGNFPGRFSGRQFSNSRSEMNVSTLELGDSALYLCASRDREHSYNEQFFGPGTRLTVL.

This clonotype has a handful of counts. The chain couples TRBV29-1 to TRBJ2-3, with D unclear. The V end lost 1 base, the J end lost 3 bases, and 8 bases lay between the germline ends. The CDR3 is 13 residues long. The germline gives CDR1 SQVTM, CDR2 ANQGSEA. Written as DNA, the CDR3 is TGCAGCGTTGAAGCGGGCCAGACAGATACGCAGTATTTT. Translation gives CSVEAGQTDTQYF.

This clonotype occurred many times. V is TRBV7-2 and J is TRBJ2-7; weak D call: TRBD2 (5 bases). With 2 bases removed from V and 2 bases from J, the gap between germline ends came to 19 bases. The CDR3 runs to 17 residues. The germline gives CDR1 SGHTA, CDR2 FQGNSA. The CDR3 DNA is TGTGCCAGCAGCTTACGGACGATCGGACTGGGAACCTACGAGCAGTACTTC. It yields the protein CASSLRTIGLGTYEQYF.

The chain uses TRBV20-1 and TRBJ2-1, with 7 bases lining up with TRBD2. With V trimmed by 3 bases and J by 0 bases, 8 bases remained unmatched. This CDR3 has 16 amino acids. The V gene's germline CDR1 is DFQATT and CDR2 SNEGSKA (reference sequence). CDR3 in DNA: TGCAGTGCTAGTTCTTTAGCGGGCCGCTCCTACAATGAGCAGTTCTTC. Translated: CSASSLAGRSYNEQFF.

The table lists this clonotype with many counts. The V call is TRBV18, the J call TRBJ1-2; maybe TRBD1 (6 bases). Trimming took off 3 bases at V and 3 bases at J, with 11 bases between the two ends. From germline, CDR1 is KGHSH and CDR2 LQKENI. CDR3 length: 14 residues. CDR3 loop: CASSPGQRDYGYTF. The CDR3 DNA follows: TGTGCCAGCTCACCGGGACAACGCGACTATGGCTACACCTTC.

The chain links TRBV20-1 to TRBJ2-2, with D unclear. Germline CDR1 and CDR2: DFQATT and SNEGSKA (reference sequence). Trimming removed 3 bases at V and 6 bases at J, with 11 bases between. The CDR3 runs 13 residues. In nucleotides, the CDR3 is TGCAGTGCTAGGATAGTAGCCCCCGGGGAGCTGTTTTTT. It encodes CSARIVAPGELFF.

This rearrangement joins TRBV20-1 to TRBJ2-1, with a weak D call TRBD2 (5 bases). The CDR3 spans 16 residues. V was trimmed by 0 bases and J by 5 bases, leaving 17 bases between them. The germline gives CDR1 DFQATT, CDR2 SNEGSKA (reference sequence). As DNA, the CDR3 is TGCAGTGCTAGAGACCCCGGGATAGCGCCGAACAATGAGCAGTTCTTC. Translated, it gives CSARDPGIAPNNEQFF.

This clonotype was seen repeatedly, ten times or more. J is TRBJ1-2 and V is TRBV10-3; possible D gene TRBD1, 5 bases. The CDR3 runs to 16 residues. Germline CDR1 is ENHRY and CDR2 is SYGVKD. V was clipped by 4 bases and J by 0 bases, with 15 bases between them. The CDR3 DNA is TGTGCCATCAGTGCCGGGCCGGGACGGACTAACTATGGCTACACCTTC. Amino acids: CAISAGPGRTNYGYTF.

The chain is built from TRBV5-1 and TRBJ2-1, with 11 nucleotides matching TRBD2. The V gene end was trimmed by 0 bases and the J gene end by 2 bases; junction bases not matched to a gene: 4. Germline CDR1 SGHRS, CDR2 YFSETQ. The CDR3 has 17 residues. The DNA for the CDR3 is TGCGCCAGCAGCTTGGGGCGACTAGCGGGAACCTACAATGAGCAGTTCTTC. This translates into CASSLGRLAGTYNEQFF.

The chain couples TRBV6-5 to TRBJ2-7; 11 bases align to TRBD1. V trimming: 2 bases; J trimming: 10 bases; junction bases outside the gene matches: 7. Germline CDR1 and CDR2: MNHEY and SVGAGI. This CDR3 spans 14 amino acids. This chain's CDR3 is CASSYLGQGAIQYF. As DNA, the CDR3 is TGTGCCAGCAGTTACCTTGGACAGGGGGCGATTCAGTACTTC.

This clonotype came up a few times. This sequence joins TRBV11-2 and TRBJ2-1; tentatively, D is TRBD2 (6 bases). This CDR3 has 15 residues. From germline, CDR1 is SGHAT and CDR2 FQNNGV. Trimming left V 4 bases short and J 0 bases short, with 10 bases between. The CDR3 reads CASSSGLHSYNEQFF. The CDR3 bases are TGTGCCAGCAGCTCGGGACTCCACTCCTACAATGAGCAGTTCTTC.

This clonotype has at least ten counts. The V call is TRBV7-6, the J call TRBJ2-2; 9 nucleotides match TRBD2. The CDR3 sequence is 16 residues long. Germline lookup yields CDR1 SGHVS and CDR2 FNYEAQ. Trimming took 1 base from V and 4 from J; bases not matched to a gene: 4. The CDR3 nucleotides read TGTGCCAGCAGCTTAGGGGGTAGCGGGGGCACCGGGGAGCTGTTTTTT. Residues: CASSLGGSGGTGELFF.

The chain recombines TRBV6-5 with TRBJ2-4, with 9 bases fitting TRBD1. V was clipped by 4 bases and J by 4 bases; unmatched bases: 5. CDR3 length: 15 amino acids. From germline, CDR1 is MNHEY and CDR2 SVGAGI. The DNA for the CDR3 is TGTGCCAGCAGTTCCCCCGGGACAGGGAAAAACATTCAGTACTTC. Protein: CASSSPGTGKNIQYF.

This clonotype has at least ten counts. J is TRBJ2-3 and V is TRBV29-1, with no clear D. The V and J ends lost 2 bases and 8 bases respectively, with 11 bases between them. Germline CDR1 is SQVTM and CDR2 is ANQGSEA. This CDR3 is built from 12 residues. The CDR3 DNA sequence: TGCAGCGTTGAAATTCGCTCGGGTACGCAGTATTTT. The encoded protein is CSVEIRSGTQYF.

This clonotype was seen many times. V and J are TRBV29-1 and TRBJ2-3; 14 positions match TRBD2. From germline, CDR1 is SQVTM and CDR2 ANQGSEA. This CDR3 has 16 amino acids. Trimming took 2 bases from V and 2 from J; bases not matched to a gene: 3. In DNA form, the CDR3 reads TGCAGCGTTGAAAAGGGACTAGCGGGAGACACAGATACGCAGTATTTT. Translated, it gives CSVEKGLAGDTDTQYF.